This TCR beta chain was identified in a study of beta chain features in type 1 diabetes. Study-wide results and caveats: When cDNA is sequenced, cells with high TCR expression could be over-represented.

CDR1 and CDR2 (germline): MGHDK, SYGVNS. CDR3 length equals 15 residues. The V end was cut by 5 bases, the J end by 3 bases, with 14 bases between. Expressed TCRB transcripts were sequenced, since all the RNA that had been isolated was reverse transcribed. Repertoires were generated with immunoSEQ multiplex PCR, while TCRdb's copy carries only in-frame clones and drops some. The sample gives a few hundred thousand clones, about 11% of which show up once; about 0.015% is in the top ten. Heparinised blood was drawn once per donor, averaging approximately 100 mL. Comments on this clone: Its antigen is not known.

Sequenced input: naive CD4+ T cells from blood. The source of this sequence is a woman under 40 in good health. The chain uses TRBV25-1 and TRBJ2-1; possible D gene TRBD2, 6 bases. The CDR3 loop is CASSLTSTIYNEQFF. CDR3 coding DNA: TGTGCCAGCAGTCTGACTAGTACCATCTACAATGAGCAGTTCTTC.